Sequencing of this T cell receptor beta chain was carried out in a study of blood T cell repertoires in COVID-19. Study in general: Nucleic acid was either cDNA or gDNA, and it came from T cells, B-cell-depleted T cells, or PBMCs.

Germline trimming cut 1 base from V and 7 bases from J; bases unmatched to any gene: 6. The CDR3 consists of 14 residues. The V gene's germline CDR1 is SQVTM and CDR2 ANQGSEA. Methods used by the authors: Cell counts per sample came from amplifying reference gene primers. TCRdb keeps only in-frame clones here, not all; method: immunoSEQ multiplex PCR. That table gives V, J and clone size, and the DNA gave D and trimming. The repertoire holds 250,000 to 350,000 clones, around 87% seen once, with about 7.8% in the top ten. This receptor was taken from a woman aged 45-65 years who had recovered from COVID-19. The chain combines TRBV29-1 with TRBJ2-1, with 8 nucleotides matching TRBD1. The source material was peripheral blood. This CDR3 reads CSVEAGQGLNEQFF. CDR3 nucleotides: TGCAGCGTTGAAGCCGGACAGGGTTTAAATGAGCAGTTCTTC.